Listed below are T cell receptor beta chains from one sample, sequenced in a study of cytomegalovirus exposure and HLA in healthy donors. Clones were read by immunoSEQ multiplex PCR, and TCRdb kept only the in-frame ones, dropping some. The data show 150,000 to 170,000 clones, roughly four fifths seen once. Material: PBMCs. These TCRs come from a man between 18 and 29 years old in good health and CMV-seronegative. Both conserved end residues are part of each CDR3. D genes are given only for firm matches. Clone size, where shown, is once, few, many, or a class for clones that have expanded.

v_call	j_call	d_call	clone_size	cdr3_aa	cdr3_nt
TRBV4-3	TRBJ2-7	-	-	CASSQAGAYEQYF	TGCGCCAGCAGCCAAGCGGGAGCCTACGAGCAGTACTTC
TRBV11-2	TRBJ2-4	-	-	CASSQTRGWVAKNIQYF	TGTGCCAGCAGCCAAACCAGGGGCTGGGTAGCCAAAAACATTCAGTACTTC
TRBV4-3	TRBJ2-2	-	-	CASSQDQGTGELFF	TGCGCCAGCAGCCAAGATCAGGGAACCGGGGAGCTGTTTTTT
TRBV28	TRBJ1-4	TRBD1	-	CASSPAGTGPNEKLFF	TGTGCCAGCAGTCCCGCAGGGACAGGGCCTAATGAAAAACTGTTTTTT
TRBV10-2	TRBJ2-1	TRBD2	-	CASLAGGEGSYNEQFF	TGCGCCAGTCTAGCGGGGGGAGAAGGGTCCTACAATGAGCAGTTCTTC
TRBV6-5	TRBJ2-5	TRBD2	once	CASSQGRRGAETQYF	TGTGCCAGCAGTCAGGGACGGCGGGGGGCAGAGACCCAGTACTTC
TRBV5-7	TRBJ2-1	-	-	CASSLQQGNEQFF	TGTGCCAGCAGCTTGCAACAGGGCAATGAGCAGTTCTTC
TRBV5-5	TRBJ2-1	-	-	CASSLVGYNEQFF	TGTGCCAGCAGCTTGGTCGGTTACAATGAGCAGTTCTTC
TRBV6-1	TRBJ2-5	TRBD2	-	CASGTSGIQTQYF	TGTGCCAGCGGGACTAGCGGGATTCAGACCCAGTACTTC
TRBV19	TRBJ2-7	-	-	CASSMRPKDYEQYF	TGTGCCAGTAGTATGAGGCCTAAGGACTACGAGCAGTACTTC
TRBV27	TRBJ1-4	-	-	CASSPTGSGKLFF	TGTGCCAGCAGCCCTACAGGGTCCGGAAAACTGTTTTTT
TRBV11-2	TRBJ1-1	-	few	CASSLVPGAGTEAFF	TGTGCCAGCAGCTTAGTACCAGGGGCTGGGACTGAAGCTTTCTTT
TRBV9	TRBJ2-2	-	once	CASNWGDRGELFF	TGTGCCAGCAACTGGGGAGACCGAGGGGAGCTGTTTTTT
TRBV6-1	TRBJ2-7	-	-	CASSAAGEGTYEQYF	TGTGCCAGCAGTGCCGCAGGGGAGGGCACCTACGAGCAGTACTTC
TRBV11-2	TRBJ1-4	TRBD1	-	CASSLEWQGGDEKLFF	TGTGCCAGCAGCTTAGAATGGCAAGGGGGCGACGAAAAACTGTTTTTT
TRBV5-4	TRBJ2-3	TRBD2	once	CASSRPGRERTDTQYF	TGTGCCAGCAGCCGGCCGGGGAGGGAAAGGACAGATACGCAGTATTTT
TRBV6-6	TRBJ2-7	-	-	CASSYGQQGSYEQYF	TGTGCCAGCAGTTACGGGCAACAGGGTTCCTACGAGCAGTACTTC
TRBV5-8	TRBJ2-1	-	-	CASSLGTSTPFEQFF	TGTGCCAGCAGCCTCGGGACTTCCACCCCTTTTGAGCAGTTCTTC
TRBV7-6	TRBJ2-7	-	-	CASSLSMDPGVYGRIYEQYF	TGTGCCAGCAGCTTATCCATGGATCCGGGGGTCTATGGGAGGATATACGAGCAGTACTTC
TRBV27	TRBJ2-1	-	-	CASSSNGGPQKYEQFF	TGTGCCAGCAGTTCCAACGGAGGCCCCCAAAAATATGAGCAGTTCTTC
TRBV5-4	TRBJ2-7	-	-	CASSPGGGAYEQYF	TGTGCCAGCAGCCCAGGAGGGGGGGCCTACGAGCAGTACTTC
TRBV4-3	TRBJ2-3	-	medium-sized	CASSQQADGADTQYF	TGCGCCAGCAGCCAACAAGCGGACGGGGCAGATACGCAGTATTTT
TRBV7-2	TRBJ2-7	-	-	CASSRSGTPLYEQYF	TGTGCCAGCAGCCGGTCCGGGACACCTCTTTACGAGCAGTACTTC
TRBV10-3	TRBJ1-1	TRBD1	few	CAISAWDRLNTEAFF	TGTGCCATCAGCGCATGGGACAGGCTGAACACTGAAGCTTTCTTT
TRBV6-6	TRBJ2-1	TRBD2	-	CASTNLAGESYNEQFF	TGTGCCAGCACGAACTTAGCGGGAGAGTCTTACAATGAGCAGTTCTTC
TRBV5-1	TRBJ2-3	-	once	CASSLAPTYTDTQYF	TGCGCCAGCAGCTTGGCCCCGACTTACACAGATACGCAGTATTTT
TRBV10-2	TRBJ2-1	-	-	CASSEKRNEQFF	TGCGCCAGCAGTGAAAAGCGCAATGAGCAGTTCTTC
TRBV9	TRBJ2-7	TRBD2	-	CASSSRTSASYEQYF	TGTGCCAGCAGCTCGCGGACTAGCGCTTCCTACGAGCAGTACTTC
TRBV28	TRBJ2-5	TRBD2	-	CASSPLGTSDRETQYF	TGTGCCAGCAGCCCCCTCGGGACTAGCGACCGGGAGACCCAGTACTTC
TRBV11-2	TRBJ2-4	-	-	CASSETAQDVIQYF	TGTGCCAGCAGTGAAACTGCCCAGGATGTCATTCAGTACTTC
TRBV18	TRBJ1-1	TRBD1	-	CASSPLMTGVNTEAFF	TGTGCCAGCTCACCATTAATGACAGGGGTGAACACTGAAGCTTTCTTT
TRBV10-2	TRBJ1-1	TRBD1	-	CASIPKGQTNTEAFF	TGCGCCAGCATTCCTAAGGGACAGACGAACACTGAAGCTTTCTTT
TRBV6-1	TRBJ2-1	TRBD2	-	CAIQKRGEQFF	TGTGCCATCCAGAAGCGGGGTGAGCAGTTCTTC
TRBV18	TRBJ2-5	TRBD1	-	CASSPRIWRDRVGQETQYF	TGTGCCAGCTCACCACGAATCTGGAGGGACAGGGTTGGACAAGAGACCCAGTACTTC
TRBV5-4	TRBJ1-2	TRBD1	-	CASSLAGQGARGYTF	TGTGCCAGCAGCTTGGCGGGGCAGGGGGCGCGTGGCTACACCTTC
TRBV28	TRBJ2-7	TRBD1	-	CASRSGTGTRYEQYF	TGTGCCAGCAGATCCGGGACAGGGACGCGCTACGAGCAGTACTTC
TRBV19	TRBJ1-5	TRBD1	-	CASSRDSSNQPQHF	TGTGCCAGTAGTAGGGACAGTTCCAATCAGCCCCAGCATTTT
TRBV14	TRBJ1-6	-	-	CASSQDSLIRSPLHF	TGTGCCAGCAGCCAAGACAGTCTTATCAGATCACCCCTCCACTTT
TRBV4-3	TRBJ1-4	-	-	CASSQERSNEKLFF	TGCGCCAGCAGCCAAGAACGTAGTAATGAAAAACTGTTTTTT